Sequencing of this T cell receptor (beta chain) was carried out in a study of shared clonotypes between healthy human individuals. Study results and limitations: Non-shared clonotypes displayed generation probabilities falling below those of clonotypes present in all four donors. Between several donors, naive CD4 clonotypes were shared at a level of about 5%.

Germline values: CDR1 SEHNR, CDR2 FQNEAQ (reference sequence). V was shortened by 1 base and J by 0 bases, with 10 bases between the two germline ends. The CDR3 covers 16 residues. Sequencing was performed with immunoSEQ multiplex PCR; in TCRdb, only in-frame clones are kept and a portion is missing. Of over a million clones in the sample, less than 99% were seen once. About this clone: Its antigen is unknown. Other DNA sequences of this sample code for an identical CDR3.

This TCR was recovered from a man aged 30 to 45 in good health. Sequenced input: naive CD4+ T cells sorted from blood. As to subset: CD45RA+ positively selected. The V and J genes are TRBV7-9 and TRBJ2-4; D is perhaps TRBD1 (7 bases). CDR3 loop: CASSLGQGLAKNIQYF. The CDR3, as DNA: TGTGCCAGCAGCTTAGGACAGGGACTAGCCAAAAACATTCAGTACTTC.